This T cell receptor (beta chain) originates from a study of T cells after yellow fever vaccination. TCRdb reprocessed the 5' RACE reads via MiXCR and lists one record per CDR3 protein. Of some 500,000 distinct CDR3 sequences listed, 13% are singletons. Remarks on this clonotype: The antigen remains undetermined.

General study results and limits: Most clones from primary vaccination were detected again post-booster (about 95% CD4, 88% CD8).

The germline V and J ends were trimmed by 0 bases and 6 bases, with 15 bases remaining between them. This CDR3 contains 15 residues. Germline CDR1 and CDR2: LGHNA and YNFKEQ. The material was PBMCs, obtained on the day of the yellow fever booster vaccination. The receptor's source is a man aged 30 to 39 who received the YFV17D yellow fever vaccine. The rearrangement links TRBV4-2 to TRBJ2-7; D is ambiguous. CDR3 DNA: TGTGCCAGCAGCCAAGAGACAACCAGCTTTAGCGAGCAGTACTTC. Protein product: CASSQETTSFSEQYF.